These 27 T cell receptor beta chains were sequenced from one sample in a study of regulatory T cells in long-lasting Graves disease. To make TCR beta libraries, researchers used iRepertoire HTBI primers and Arm-PCR of CDR3 regions. TCRdb itself ran the multiplex PCR reads through MiXCR, one entry per CDR3 protein. Among more than 650,000 distinct CDR3 sequences listed, 25% to 35% were seen once. Documented time point: persistent/refractory GD, antithyroid drugs over 5 years with positive TRAb. There was RNA extracted from PBMCs, and the TCR library was made from it. The sample here was peripheral blood mononuclear cells (PBMCs), taken when the disease was refractory, from a patient treated with antithyroid drugs. These TCRs come from a female donor with Graves disease.

The table lists this clonotype with a few counts. The chain joins TRBV19 to TRBJ1-2, with 8 positions matching TRBD1. V lost 5 bases, J lost 7 bases, and 9 bases stayed unmatched. This CDR3 has 14 residues. Germline V gives CDR1 LNHDA, CDR2 SQIVND (reference sequence). CDR3 sequence: CASSPDRDIGGYTF. The DNA of the CDR3 is TGTGCCAGTAGTCCGGACAGGGACATCGGTGGCTACACCTTC.

This clonotype showed up many times. The chain couples TRBV12-3 or TRBV12-4 to TRBJ1-1; TRBD1 matches 9 bases. This CDR3 is 17 amino acids long. The V and J ends lost 2 bases and 5 bases, in that order; junction bases with no gene match: 12. CDR3 sequence: CASSLSPPGQGQTEAFF. The CDR3 coding sequence is TGTGCCAGCAGTTTAAGTCCCCCGGGACAGGGTCAAACTGAAGCTTTCTTT.

V usage is TRBV5-6 and J usage is TRBJ1-1; D unclear. Germline V gene data show CDR1 as SGHDT and CDR2 as YYEEEE. V lost 4 bases, J lost 5 bases, and 12 bases lay in between. The CDR3 loop spans 13 amino acids. The CDR3 DNA reads as TGTGCCAGCAGCCCGTGGGCAGGAACTGAAGCTTTCTTT. Translation gives CASSPWAGTEAFF.

The chain has TRBV27 and TRBJ1-5, with 7 bases aligning to TRBD1. The J segment lost 7 bases and the V segment lost 5 bases, leaving 11 bases of the junction unmatched. This CDR3 spans 15 amino acids. The germline V gene encodes CDR1 MNHEY and CDR2 SMNVEV (reference sequence). The CDR3 spells CASSPTQTGYQPQHF. In nucleotides, the CDR3 is TGTGCCAGCAGTCCCACACAGACAGGGTACCAGCCCCAGCATTTT.

This clonotype was picked up many times. This rearrangement joins TRBV12-3 or TRBV12-4 to TRBJ1-1; 8 bases fit TRBD1. Trimming cost V 5 bases and J 1 base; bases outside gene matches: 6. The CDR3 covers 15 residues. CDR3 bases: TGTGCCAGCAGTAGAAGCAGGGGGCGGAACACTGAAGCTTTCTTT. This translates into CASSRSRGRNTEAFF.

The V and J genes are TRBV5-4 and TRBJ1-2; TRBD1 might be the D (5 bases). Trimming stripped 5 bases from V and 7 bases from J, with 21 bases between. Germline CDR1 SGHNT, CDR2 YYREEE (reference sequence). This CDR3 comprises 15 residues. The CDR3 reads CASRSLRAREIGYTF. CDR3 sequence (DNA): TGTGCCAGCAGGAGCTTGCGGGCCAGGGAGATTGGCTACACCTTC.

The rearrangement links TRBV14 to TRBJ2-2, with TRBD2 matching over 8 bases. Germline V gene lookup returns CDR1 SGHDN and CDR2 FVKESK. J gave up 2 bases and V 3 bases, and 5 bases lay outside the gene matches. The CDR3 runs 16 residues. CDR3: CASSQTGGLNTGELFF. The CDR3 bases are TGTGCCAGCAGCCAGACGGGAGGGCTAAACACCGGGGAGCTGTTTTTT.

This clonotype has just a few counts. The DNA for the CDR3 is TGTGCCAGCTCACCACCTCAGGATTCACCCCTCCACTTT. Translated: CASSPPQDSPLHF. This rearrangement joins TRBV18 to TRBJ1-6; D uncertain. Deletions cut 0 bases from V and 8 bases from J, with 5 bases between. CDR3 length: 13 residues. Germline loops: CDR1 KGHSH, CDR2 LQKENI.

CDR3 sequence reads: CASAKTGLGNTF. DNA of the CDR3: TGTGCCAGCGCAAAGACAGGGCTCGGGAACACCTTC. This rearrangement joins TRBV6-1 to TRBJ1-2, with 7 bases matching TRBD1. Germline-derived CDR1 and CDR2 are MNHNS and SASEGT. Losses at the gene ends were 8 bases for V and 12 bases for J; bases not matched to a gene: 12. The CDR3 is 12 amino acids.

J is TRBJ2-7 and V is TRBV7-6, with D unclear. Germline CDR1 reads SGHVS; CDR2 reads FNYEAQ. This CDR3 spans 13 amino acids. Trimming took off 6 bases at V and 7 bases at J, with 16 bases between the two ends. CDR3 in DNA: TGTGCCAGCAGTATCCGCCCCTTTACTGAGCAGTACTTC. Protein sequence: CASSIRPFTEQYF.

There are a few counts of this clonotype. The chain joins TRBV7-9 to TRBJ1-1; D gene uncertain. CDR3 size: 12 residues. Trimming took 4 bases from V and 6 from J, leaving 9 bases between them. Per germline, CDR1 SEHNR and CDR2 FQNEAQ (reference sequence). The CDR3 nucleotides are TGTGCCAGCAGCTACCAGGTCGCTGAAGCTTTCTTT. It codes for CASSYQVAEAFF.

A single count supports this clonotype. V is TRBV5-5 and J is TRBJ1-2; D gene unclear. Germline assignment: CDR1 SGHKS and CDR2 YYEKEE (reference sequence). Trimming took 4 bases from V and 8 from J, leaving 15 bases between them. This CDR3 has 13 amino acids. CDR3 bases: TGTGCCAGCAGCCCCCCACAACCGCTCGGCTACACCTTC. It encodes CASSPPQPLGYTF. Complete variable domain (other parts from reference TRBV5-5 and TRBJ1-2): DAGVTQSPTHLIKTRGQQVTLRCSPISGHKSVSWYQQVLGQGPQFIFQYYEKEERGRGNFPDRFSARQFPNYSSELNVNALLLGDSALYLCASSPPQPLGYTFGSGTRLTVV.

This clonotype was seen many times. The V gene is TRBV27, the J gene TRBJ1-2; TRBD1 aligns across 10 bases. This CDR3 is built from 13 residues. J gave up 8 bases and V 7 bases, and 7 bases lay outside the gene matches. Germline lookup yields CDR1 MNHEY and CDR2 SMNVEV (reference sequence). The CDR3 protein is CASTPTGGEGYTF. Written as DNA, the CDR3 is TGTGCCAGCACCCCGACAGGGGGCGAAGGCTACACCTTC.

This clonotype showed up just a few times. The rearrangement joins TRBV10-3 to TRBJ1-1; D is undetermined. The V gene lost 1 base and the J gene lost 11 bases, with 11 bases spanning the gap. Germline CDR1 reads ENHRY; CDR2 reads SYGVKD. The CDR3 covers 12 residues. CDR3 nucleotide sequence: TGTGCCATCAGTGAGTACGGGCGAGGGGCTTTCTTT. This translates into CAISEYGRGAFF.

The CDR3 reads CSVVSGQATLLYEQYF. CDR3 nucleotide sequence: TGCAGCGTAGTCTCGGGACAGGCCACTCTTCTCTACGAGCAGTACTTC. The J gene is TRBJ2-7, the V gene TRBV29-1; 8 nucleotides match TRBD1. This CDR3 region has 16 residues. The ends lost 6 bases at V and 3 bases at J; junction bases unmatched: 16. Germline lookup yields CDR1 SQVTM and CDR2 ANQGSEA.

This clonotype was counted only a few times. This chain links TRBV6-2 or TRBV6-3 with TRBJ1-1; no clear D gene. Germline V lookup: CDR1 MNHEY, CDR2 SVGEGT. The CDR3 covers 15 residues. V shed 5 bases and J shed 5 bases, with 18 bases lying between them. The CDR3 DNA reads as TGTGCCAGCAGTCACCGGGATCAAAGCAGGACTGAAGCTTTCTTT. It is translated as CASSHRDQSRTEAFF.

The V and J genes are TRBV10-1 and TRBJ2-3; D is ambiguous. Trimming took 6 bases from V and 6 from J, leaving 13 bases between them. Germline assignment: CDR1 WNHNN and CDR2 SYGVQD (reference sequence). This CDR3 comprises 13 residues. The CDR3 nucleotides are TGCGCCAGCAGCGATGGGCTTGTGGATACGCAGTATTTT. Amino acid sequence: CASSDGLVDTQYF.

This chain joins TRBV18 and TRBJ2-7; either TRBD1 or TRBD2 may fit D (5 bases each). The CDR3 is 15 residues long. Germline CDR1 KGHSH, CDR2 LQKENI. The V gene lost 3 bases and the J gene lost 3 bases, with 15 bases spanning the gap. CDR3 bases: TGTGCCAGCTCACCTTGGGACCGGAATTTCTACGAGCAGTACTTC. Protein product: CASSPWDRNFYEQYF.

The V call is TRBV7-2, the J call TRBJ1-5; perhaps TRBD1 as D (6 bases). Germline V lookup: CDR1 SGHTA, CDR2 FQGNSA. This CDR3 has 18 residues. Between the trimmed V and J ends, which lost 0 bases and 0 bases, there was a span of 15 bases. CDR3 in amino acids: CASSLAGQRIYSNQPQHF. DNA of the CDR3: TGTGCCAGCAGCTTAGCAGGACAGAGGATATATAGCAATCAGCCCCAGCATTTT.

The rearrangement links TRBV29-1 to TRBJ1-1, with TRBD1 matching over 7 bases. The trim removed 7 bases at V and 3 bases at J, leaving 8 bases unmatched. The CDR3 has 13 residues. In germline, CDR1 is SQVTM, CDR2 ANQGSEA. CDR3 nucleotides: TGCAGCGCCTGGGCAGGGGGGGACACTGAAGCTTTCTTT. This encodes CSAWAGGDTEAFF. The variable domain in full, with the rest retrieved from reference TRBV29-1 and TRBJ1-1, is SAVISQKPSRDICQRGTSLTIQCQVDSQVTMMFWYRQQPGQSLTLIATANQGSEATYESGFVIDKFPISRPNLTFSTLTVSNMSPEDSSIYLCSAWAGGDTEAFFGQGTRLTVV.

This clonotype came up a few times. The rearrangement links TRBV2 to TRBJ1-2; D not resolved. V lost 7 bases and J 3 bases, leaving 12 bases between the germline ends. This CDR3 comprises 13 residues. Germline CDR1 and CDR2: SNHLY and FYNNEI. The CDR3 region is CASTTVGDYGYTF. As DNA, the CDR3 is TGTGCCAGCACCACTGTTGGGGACTATGGCTACACCTTC.

V usage is TRBV6-1 and J usage is TRBJ2-7, with D unresolved. The length of the CDR3 is 11 residues. Trimming pared 9 bases from V and 5 bases from J, leaving 11 bases between. Germline loops: CDR1 MNHNS, CDR2 SASEGT. CDR3 sequence (DNA): TGTGCCAGTACCCAGGACCACGAGCAGTACTTC. It specifies CASTQDHEQYF.

This chain uses TRBV12-3 or TRBV12-4 with TRBJ1-2; D perhaps matches TRBD1 (5 bases). Trimming left V 1 base short and J 8 bases short, with 20 bases between. The CDR3 has 16 residues. CDR3 loop: CASSLGLAGSGGGYTF. In DNA form, the CDR3 reads TGTGCCAGCAGTTTAGGGCTTGCGGGTTCGGGGGGAGGCTACACCTTC.

Only a few counts were recorded for this clonotype. The rearrangement uses TRBV28 and TRBJ1-1; D perhaps matches TRBD1 (6 bases). CDR1 and CDR2 from the germline V gene are MDHEN and SYDVKM. This CDR3 comprises 16 residues. The ends were cut back, 2 bases at V and 0 bases at J, with 13 bases in the middle. CDR3 DNA sequence: TGTGCCAGCAGTTTAAGGCTGGGGGGCATGAACACTGAAGCTTTCTTT. Its protein is CASSLRLGGMNTEAFF.

J is TRBJ1-2 and V is TRBV5-6; weak D call: TRBD1 (6 bases). The CDR3 covers 13 residues. The germline V gene encodes CDR1 SGHDT and CDR2 YYEEEE. With 0 bases removed from V and 8 bases from J, the gap between germline ends came to 11 bases. Here the CDR3 reads CASSLAGTTGYTF. The DNA of the CDR3 is TGTGCCAGCAGCTTGGCCGGGACAACCGGCTACACCTTC.

The V call is TRBV27, the J call TRBJ2-3, with 16 bases lining up with TRBD2. V dropped 8 bases and J dropped 0; count of bases not matched to a gene: 8. Germline CDR1 reads MNHEY; CDR2 reads SMNVEV (reference sequence). This CDR3 contains 18 residues. The CDR3, as DNA: TGTGCCAGCTTAACCGGGACTAGCGGGAGGGCTAGCACAGATACGCAGTATTTT. This codes for CASLTGTSGRASTDTQYF.

This clonotype was recorded many times. This sequence joins TRBV28 and TRBJ1-2; 9 bases match TRBD1. With V trimmed by 6 bases and J by 3 bases, 5 bases remained unmatched. Germline V lookup: CDR1 MDHEN, CDR2 SYDVKM. The CDR3 totals 14 residues. The CDR3, as DNA: TGTGCCAGCAGCCACACAGGGGGCTACTATGGCTACACCTTC. Protein: CASSHTGGYYGYTF.